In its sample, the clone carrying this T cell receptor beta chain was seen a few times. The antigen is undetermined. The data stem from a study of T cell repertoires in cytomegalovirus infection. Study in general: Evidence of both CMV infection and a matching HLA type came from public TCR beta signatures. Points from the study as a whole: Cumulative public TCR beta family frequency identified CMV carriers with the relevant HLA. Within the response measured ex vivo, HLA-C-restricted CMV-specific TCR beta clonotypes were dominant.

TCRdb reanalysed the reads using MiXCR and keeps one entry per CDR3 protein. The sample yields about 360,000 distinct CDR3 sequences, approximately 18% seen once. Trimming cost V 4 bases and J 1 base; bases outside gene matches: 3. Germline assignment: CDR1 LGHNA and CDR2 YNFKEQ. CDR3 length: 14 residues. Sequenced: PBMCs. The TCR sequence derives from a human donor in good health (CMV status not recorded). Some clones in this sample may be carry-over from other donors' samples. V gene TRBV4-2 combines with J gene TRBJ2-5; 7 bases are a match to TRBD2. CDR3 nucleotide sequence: TGTGCCAGCAGCCCTGGGGGGGTCCAAGAGACCCAGTACTTC. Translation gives CASSPGGVQETQYF.